The rows below give T cell receptor beta chains drawn from one sample of a study of T cell repertoires in cytomegalovirus infection. Antigens of these TCRs are unknown. TCRdb re-derived calls from the reads in MiXCR, one entry per CDR3 protein. The sample consists of under 500,000 distinct CDR3 sequences, roughly 46% of them appearing once. This specimen was cultured PBMCs, taken from culture after CMV antigen stimulation. The receptors originated from a human donor in good health (CMV status not recorded). Some clones in this sample may be carry-over from other donors' samples. Both conserved end residues are part of each CDR3. D genes are given only for firm matches. Rows give clone size only sometimes, using once, few, many, or a class for an expanded clone.

cdr3_aa cdr3_nt d_call j_call v_call clone_size
CASSLRVPNTGELFF TGTGCCAGCAGTTTACGGGTACCGAACACCGGGGAGCTGTTTTTT - TRBJ2-2 TRBV6-6 few
CASSLAGGAYQPQHF TGTGCCAGCAGCTTAGCGGGTGGGGCCTATCAGCCCCAGCATTTT - TRBJ1-5 TRBV7-2 many
CASSLWQGADNEQFF TGTGCCAGCAGTTTATGGCAGGGTGCAGACAATGAGCAGTTCTTC - TRBJ2-1 TRBV27 few
CASSQDDRSSYNSPLHF TGTGCCAGCAGCCAAGATGACAGGAGCTCCTATAATTCACCCCTCCACTTT - TRBJ1-6 TRBV14 -
CASGRQESTDTQYF TGTGCTAGTGGGAGACAGGAAAGCACAGATACGCAGTATTTT - TRBJ2-3 TRBV12-5 -
CATDSYNEQFF TGTGCCACCGACTCCTACAATGAGCAGTTCTTC - TRBJ2-1 TRBV19 -
CASRSQVTGELFF TGTGCCAGCAGATCTCAGGTCACCGGGGAGCTGTTTTTT - TRBJ2-2 TRBV12-3/TRBV12-4 -
CAISGGWGAEAFF TGTGCCATCAGTGGGGGTTGGGGGGCTGAAGCTTTCTTT - TRBJ1-1 TRBV10-3 -
CASSPGSARAYNEQFF TGTGCCAGCAGCCCCGGGTCAGCGAGGGCTTACAATGAGCAGTTCTTC - TRBJ2-1 TRBV7-9 -
CASSPWGGETQYF TGTGCCAGCAGCCCTTGGGGCGGGGAGACCCAGTACTTC - TRBJ2-5 TRBV7-2 -
CASSYSRQGQHEQYF TGTGCCAGCAGTTACTCGAGACAGGGTCAGCACGAGCAGTACTTC TRBD1 TRBJ2-7 TRBV6-7 -
CSATPGLAVDTDTQYF TGCAGTGCTACTCCGGGACTAGCGGTTGACACAGATACGCAGTATTTT TRBD2 TRBJ2-3 TRBV20-1 few
CASSLLKNNEQFF TGTGCCAGCAGCTTGCTTAAAAACAATGAGCAGTTCTTC - TRBJ2-1 TRBV5-4 -
CASSLALGAAGNTIYF TGTGCCAGCAGCTTAGCGCTGGGGGCCGCTGGAAACACCATATATTTT - TRBJ1-3 TRBV7-6 few
CASSFPIGQGARSPLHF TGTGCCAGCAGTTTTCCGATCGGGCAGGGGGCCAGGTCACCCCTCCACTTT TRBD1 TRBJ1-6 TRBV28 -
CASSSGLWVDTEAFF TGTGCCAGCAGCTCAGGGTTGTGGGTTGACACTGAAGCTTTCTTT - TRBJ1-1 TRBV5-6 -
CASSLESSAIYEQYF TGTGCCAGCAGCTTAGAAAGCTCGGCAATCTACGAGCAGTACTTC - TRBJ2-7 TRBV11-2 few
CASSSIRGDSGNEQFF TGTGCCAGCAGCTCCATAAGGGGGGATTCTGGCAATGAGCAGTTCTTC - TRBJ2-1 TRBV5-5 -
CASSPWDRVHTEAFF TGTGCCAGCAGCCCCTGGGACAGGGTACACACTGAAGCTTTCTTT TRBD1 TRBJ1-1 TRBV7-9 many
CASSHPQGELFF TGTGCCAGCAGTCACCCTCAGGGGGAGCTGTTTTTT - TRBJ2-2 TRBV12-3/TRBV12-4 few
CASSYRGGLAVGLSTDTQYF TGTGCCAGCAGTTACCGCGGGGGACTAGCGGTGGGGCTTAGCACAGATACGCAGTATTTT TRBD2 TRBJ2-3 TRBV6-2/TRBV6-3 -
CATSRNLGPTAYEQYF TGTGCCACCAGCAGAAACCTGGGACCCACCGCTTACGAGCAGTACTTC - TRBJ2-7 TRBV15 -
CASSPTGGANEKLFF TGTGCCAGCAGCCCCACCGGAGGGGCTAATGAAAAACTGTTTTTT - TRBJ1-4 TRBV7-2 -
CASSFEMGTREENSETQYF TGTGCCAGCAGCTTTGAAATGGGAACGCGAGAGGAAAACTCGGAGACCCAGTACTTC - TRBJ2-5 TRBV7-9 -
CASSFAPGQSYEQYF TGTGCCAGCAGTTTTGCCCCGGGACAGAGCTACGAGCAGTACTTC TRBD1 TRBJ2-7 TRBV7-2 -
CASSWRGAPFNEQFF TGTGCCAGCAGTTGGCGGGGGGCCCCCTTCAATGAGCAGTTCTTC TRBD2 TRBJ2-1 TRBV28 -
CASSSLQGNQPQHF TGTGCCAGCAGCTCACTGCAGGGAAATCAGCCCCAGCATTTT - TRBJ1-5 TRBV28 -
CASSQGLIRAGGNSPLHF TGCGCCAGCAGCCAAGGATTGATAAGGGCCGGAGGTAATTCACCCCTCCACTTT - TRBJ1-6 TRBV4-1 -
CASSQRVQGTYGYTF TGTGCCAGCAGCCAGAGAGTACAGGGGACCTATGGCTACACCTTC TRBD1 TRBJ1-2 TRBV7-2 -
CASSLGQGALAGYTF TGTGCCAGCAGCTTAGGACAGGGGGCTTTGGCTGGCTACACCTTC TRBD1 TRBJ1-2 TRBV7-8 few
CATSRASPRDEQFF TGTGCCACCAGCAGGGCTAGCCCGAGGGATGAGCAGTTCTTC - TRBJ2-1 TRBV15 -
CASSFTGWNTEAFF TGTGCCAGCAGCTTTACAGGTTGGAACACTGAAGCTTTCTTT - TRBJ1-1 TRBV7-2 few
CASSLGYGTGATGYTF TGTGCCAGCAGCTTAGGGTATGGGACAGGGGCGACTGGCTACACCTTC TRBD1 TRBJ1-2 TRBV7-9 -
CASTRRGLAANEQFF TGTGCCAGCACTCGAAGAGGACTAGCGGCCAATGAGCAGTTCTTC TRBD2 TRBJ2-1 TRBV12-3/TRBV12-4 once
CASSSRDPYIEQFF TGTGCCAGCAGCTCCCGGGACCCCTACATTGAGCAGTTCTTC - TRBJ2-1 TRBV7-4 -
CAAQGSNQPQHF TGTGCCGCTCAGGGTAGCAATCAGCCCCAGCATTTT - TRBJ1-5 TRBV10-3 -
CATSRELAGGTYNEQFF TGTGCCACCAGCAGGGAATTAGCGGGAGGGACTTACAATGAGCAGTTCTTC TRBD2 TRBJ2-1 TRBV15 -
CASSSLTTDTQYF TGTGCCAGCAGCTCGTTGACAACAGATACGCAGTATTTT - TRBJ2-3 TRBV7-4 -
CASSTWTSGIQYF TGTGCCAGCAGCACCTGGACTAGCGGCATTCAGTACTTC TRBD2 TRBJ2-4 TRBV5-4 -
CASSYHLGQGADGYTF TGTGCCAGCAGCTACCACTTGGGACAGGGAGCTGATGGCTACACCTTC TRBD1 TRBJ1-2 TRBV11-2 few
CASTRLAGGSYEQYF TGTGCCAGTACCCGCCTAGCGGGGGGTTCCTACGAGCAGTACTTC TRBD2 TRBJ2-7 TRBV7-8 -
CASLNPSGANVLTF TGTGCCAGCCTAAATCCCTCTGGGGCCAACGTCCTGACTTTC - TRBJ2-6 TRBV28 -
CASSLGVWDTEAFF TGTGCCAGCAGCTTGGGCGTATGGGACACTGAAGCTTTCTTT - TRBJ1-1 TRBV7-6 -
CASSIWDRGNSPLHF TGTGCCAGCAGCATATGGGACAGGGGTAATTCACCCCTCCACTTT TRBD1 TRBJ1-6 TRBV7-2 few
CAISERAGGNNNEQFF TGTGCCATCAGTGAGCGGGCAGGGGGAAATAACAATGAGCAGTTCTTC TRBD1 TRBJ2-1 TRBV10-3 few
CASSYDWGRYEQYF TGTGCCAGTAGTTACGATTGGGGGCGGTACGAGCAGTACTTC - TRBJ2-7 TRBV19 -
CASSLDAFSQPQHF TGTGCCAGCAGCTTAGATGCGTTCTCTCAGCCCCAGCATTTT - TRBJ1-5 TRBV7-2 many
CASSGGTSNTLGDTQYF TGTGCCAGCAGTGGGGGGACCTCTAATACCCTCGGAGATACGCAGTATTTT - TRBJ2-3 TRBV12-3/TRBV12-4 -
CASSVSGGWNEQFF TGTGCCAGCAGCGTATCTGGGGGATGGAATGAGCAGTTCTTC - TRBJ2-1 TRBV6-8 -
CASSYLVEGNTEAFF TGTGCCAGCAGTTACTTGGTTGAGGGGAACACTGAAGCTTTCTTT - TRBJ1-1 TRBV6-2/TRBV6-3 -
CASSQPGQGLDEQYF TGTGCCAGCAGTCAACCGGGACAGGGGCTAGACGAGCAGTACTTC TRBD1 TRBJ2-7 TRBV28 -
CSARIVDTQYF TGCAGTGCTAGAATAGTAGATACGCAGTATTTT - TRBJ2-3 TRBV20-1 few
CASSYPITYEQYF TGTGCCAGCAGCTACCCCATAACCTACGAGCAGTACTTC - TRBJ2-7 TRBV7-8 few
CASLSSGRLTYEQYF TGTGCCAGCCTCTCTTCGGGCAGGCTGACCTACGAGCAGTACTTC - TRBJ2-7 TRBV28 -
CASSPPGHERETQYF TGTGCCAGCAGTCCTCCGGGACACGAGAGAGAGACCCAGTACTTC - TRBJ2-5 TRBV6-1 -
CASTIQVTFAEAFF TGTGCCAGTACTATACAGGTTACTTTCGCTGAGGCTTTCTTT - TRBJ1-1 TRBV19 -
CASSFGRGPGDTQYF TGTGCCAGCAGTTTTGGGCGGGGGCCGGGAGATACGCAGTATTTT - TRBJ2-3 TRBV12-3/TRBV12-4 many
CASSLEGTATDTQYF TGTGCCAGCAGCTTAGAAGGGACAGCCACAGATACGCAGTATTTT TRBD1 TRBJ2-3 TRBV7-2 -
CASSLVPNWGGEQYF TGTGCCAGCAGCTTAGTACCAAATTGGGGAGGCGAGCAGTACTTC - TRBJ2-7 TRBV7-6 few